This T cell receptor beta chain derives from a study of cytomegalovirus exposure and HLA in healthy donors. Study outcomes and limitations: Several of the most significant clusters appeared, in a later analysis, to be linked to common viral pathogens.

The ends were cut back, 4 bases at V and 2 bases at J, with 15 bases in the middle. Per the germline V gene, CDR1 is SGHNT and CDR2 is YYREEE (reference sequence). There are 15 residues in the CDR3. Use of 60 Vbeta and 13 Jbeta primers characterized the PCR. In the source study's methods: Later analysis identified 80 million to 85 million unique TCR beta chains, about 10 million shared. Sequenced by immunoSEQ multiplex PCR; TCRdb stores in-frame clones only, minus some. The DNA gave D and trimming, while V, J and clone size come from that table. The data contain about 160,000 clones, approximately 84% of them singletons. On this clone: Its antigen is not known.

The sequence was obtained from a man aged 30 to 39 in good health and CMV-seronegative. The sample was PBMCs. The chain links TRBV5-4 to TRBJ1-1, with a tentative D call TRBD1 (6 bases). CDR3 sequence reads: CASSQKETGNTEAFF. The CDR3 DNA reads TGTGCCAGCAGCCAAAAAGAGACAGGTAACACTGAAGCTTTCTTT.